Sequencing of this TCR beta chain was carried out in a study of identical twins. General observations from the study: Zero-insertion analyses were open to partial confounding by invariant MAIT and iNKT cells. Out-of-frame alpha sequences that twins shared showed excess low generation probability. High-abundance cord blood beta clonotypes had fewer insertions; memory repertoires showed none.

As to this clonotype: Its antigen is not identified.

TCRdb re-analysed the 5' RACE reads in MiXCR, keeping a single row per CDR3 protein. The data show 1,800,000 or so distinct CDR3 sequences, 25% to 35% seen once. V was pared by 1 base and J by 3 bases, with 10 bases between. CDR1 and CDR2 (germline): DFQATT, SNEGSKA (reference sequence). The CDR3 has 13 amino acids. The receptor was derived from a newborn girl in good health. V usage is TRBV20-1 and J usage is TRBJ2-7, with unresolved D. Sequencing input: cord blood. In nucleotides, the CDR3 is TGCAGTGCTAGAGCCCCCTCGGGCTACGAGCAGTACTTC. It codes for CSARAPSGYEQYF.